The present entry profiles one TCR beta chain with its context. Its target is not known. A read error may account for a junction end that differs from germline. These data belong to a study of molecular identifiers for immune sequencing clone quantification. At the level of the study: With replicates, the RNA of 20,000 or 100,000 naive CD8 cells was split five ways and four were sequenced. Notes on the study in general: Amid more than 800,000 naive cells, spiked Jurkat TCR RNA from one cell was reportedly still detectable. Under 1% of molecules in naive cells, but over 98% of effector molecules, belonged to clones above 20 RNA copies.

CD8+CD4-CCR7+CD45RA+ cells were sorted as naive CD8 T cells. TCRdb used MiXCR to reprocess the PCR reads, holding one entry per CDR3 protein. Here the sample spans tens of thousands of distinct CDR3 sequences, 24% being singletons. The CDR3 has 16 residues. Germline CDR1 reads MRHNA; CDR2 reads SNTAGT. The TCR sequence derives from a human donor in good health. Some libraries in this study had Jurkat cell RNA spiked in. Sequencing was done on a sample of naive CD8+ T cells from blood, with Jurkat cell RNA spiked in. Subset specified: FACS-sorted CD8+CD4-CCR7+CD45RA+ naive T cells. V gene TRBV6-4 combines with J gene TRBJ2-1; 12 bases are shared with TRBD1. The CDR3 is CASSPRGTGGYDEQFF. The CDR3 bases are TGTGCCAGCAGTCCCCGAGGGACAGGGGGCTACGATGAGCAGTTCTTC.